A single sample gave rise to the 26 T cell receptor beta chains below, sequenced in a study of cytomegalovirus exposure and HLA in healthy donors (dated by TCRdb to about 2017). Libraries were prepared through the immunoSEQ multiplex PCR assay. A mixture of 60 forward primers for TCR Vbeta segments and 13 reverse primers for TCR Jbeta segments was used in the multiplex PCR. Here the immuneACCESS table is served through TCRdb, limited to in-frame sequences with V and J called. Missing clones are a known gap in these copies; in checked studies unresolved V genes cover under half, and the rest lacks a known reason. Present in this sample are under 150,000 clones, 80% to 90% of which were seen just once. 4% to 6.5% of the sample belongs to the ten largest clones. Sequenced sample: PBMCs. Every receptor here comes from a woman in her twenties or thirties in good health and CMV-seronegative.

The chain couples TRBV7-3 to TRBJ2-1, with a possible D match to TRBD1 (6 bases). In germline, CDR1 is SGHTA, CDR2 FQGTGA. CDR3 size: 13 residues. V shed 5 bases and J shed 5 bases, with 10 bases lying between them. CDR3 sequence: CASSPDRNNEQFF. In DNA form, the CDR3 reads TGTGCCAGCAGCCCTGACAGGAACAATGAGCAGTTCTTC.

This clone was counted between two and nine times. The V and J genes are TRBV19 and TRBJ1-1; D perhaps matches TRBD1 (5 bases). The germline CDR1 and CDR2 sequences are LNHDA and SQIVND (reference sequence). The CDR3 runs 15 residues. V was trimmed by 3 bases and J by 1 base, leaving 12 bases between them. CDR3 amino acids: CASSILPTANTEAFF. The DNA of the CDR3 is TGTGCCAGTAGTATCCTCCCGACAGCGAACACTGAAGCTTTCTTT. The variable domain in full, completed from reference TRBV19 and TRBJ1-1, reads DGGITQSPKYLFRKEGQNVTLSCEQNLNHDAMYWYRQDPGQGLRLIYYSQIVNDFQKGDIAEGYSVSREKKESFPLTVTSAQKNPTAFYLCASSILPTANTEAFFGQGTRLTVV.

V usage is TRBV4-2 and J usage is TRBJ2-1; 8 bases match TRBD1. The germline CDR1 and CDR2 sequences are LGHNA and YNFKEQ. V gave up 4 bases and J gave up 9 bases; unmatched junction bases: 2. This CDR3 has 12 amino acids. CDR3 in DNA: TGTGCCAGCAGCCCGGACAGGGTTGAGCAGTTCTTC. It yields the protein CASSPDRVEQFF.

The CDR3 is CASSFRGFRSNQPQHF. The CDR3 DNA reads as TGTGCCAGCAGTTTCAGAGGTTTTCGAAGCAATCAGCCCCAGCATTTT. V is TRBV28 and J is TRBJ1-5; D not certain. The germline CDR1 and CDR2 sequences are MDHEN and SYDVKM. CDR3 length equals 16 residues. Deletions cut 3 bases from V and 1 base from J, with 13 bases between.

This rearrangement joins TRBV4-3 to TRBJ2-5, with a possible D match to TRBD2 (6 bases). Germline CDR1 and CDR2: LGHNA and YSLEER. The CDR3 is 18 amino acids. The V gene lost 0 bases and the J gene lost 0 bases, with 17 bases spanning the gap. CDR3: CASSQDWALGGYQETQYF. The CDR3 region has the DNA TGCGCCAGCAGCCAAGATTGGGCCCTCGGGGGTTACCAAGAGACCCAGTACTTC.

V and J are TRBV5-8 and TRBJ1-2; 9 bases are shared with TRBD1. Losses at the gene ends were 4 bases for V and 3 bases for J; bases not matched to a gene: 4. This CDR3 has 14 residues. Germline V lookup: CDR1 SGHTS, CDR2 YDEGEE. Here the CDR3 reads CASSATGGDYGYTF. In DNA form, the CDR3 reads TGTGCCAGCAGCGCTACAGGGGGCGACTATGGCTACACCTTC.

On this clone: Its ends do not fully match the called genes, so a read error is possible. The chain links TRBV7-7 to TRBJ1-5, with a possible D match to TRBD1 (6 bases). This CDR3 has 19 amino acids. Per germline, CDR1 SSHAT and CDR2 FNYEAQ (reference sequence). The CDR3 reads CASSHRTVESFWSNQPQHF. The CDR3 DNA reads TGTGCTAGCAGCCATCGGACAGTGGAGTCCTTTTGGAGCAATCAGCCCCAGCATTTT.

V gene TRBV28 combines with J gene TRBJ2-7, with D possibly TRBD2 on 7 matching bases. The length of the CDR3 is 14 residues. The V end lost 6 bases, the J end lost 2 bases, and 14 bases lay between the germline ends. The germline CDR1 and CDR2 sequences are MDHEN and SYDVKM. CDR3 DNA sequence: TGTGCCAGCAGCTGGACGGGGGGCCCCTACGAGCAGTACTTC. This translates into CASSWTGGPYEQYF.

V usage is TRBV29-1 and J usage is TRBJ1-2, with a weak D call TRBD1 (5 bases). The germline V gene has CDR1 SQVTM and CDR2 ANQGSEA. The CDR3 contains 12 residues. The germline V and J ends were trimmed by 3 bases and 4 bases, with 9 bases remaining between them. The CDR3, as DNA: TGCAGCGTTGACAGGGCACCCTATGGCTACACCTTC. Protein product: CSVDRAPYGYTF.

Only a few counts were recorded for this clone. The chain joins TRBV5-5 to TRBJ2-7; 7 bases align to TRBD2. This CDR3 is 15 amino acids long. The germline CDR1 and CDR2 sequences are SGHKS and YYEKEE (reference sequence). J was trimmed by 2 bases and V by 4 bases; bases with no gene match: 9. CDR3: CASSLSGLVAYEQYF. The CDR3 DNA reads as TGTGCCAGCAGCCTCTCTGGACTAGTTGCCTACGAGCAGTACTTC.

A few counts support this clone. V and J are TRBV10-1 and TRBJ2-2; 13 positions agree with TRBD2. The CDR3 is 19 amino acids. The V gene's germline CDR1 is WNHNN and CDR2 SYGVQD (reference sequence). J was trimmed by 4 bases and V by 2 bases; bases with no gene match: 10. The CDR3 nucleotides are TGCGCCAGCAGTGAGACGGGGACTAGCGGGGTCTCGGCCACCGGGGAGCTGTTTTTT. It specifies CASSETGTSGVSATGELFF.

This clone was found once. V gene TRBV9 combines with J gene TRBJ2-7, with TRBD2 identical over 9 bases. Per the germline V gene, CDR1 is SGDLS and CDR2 is YYNGEE. J lost 3 bases, V lost 5 bases, and 12 bases had no gene match. This CDR3 contains 16 residues. CDR3 in DNA: TGTGCCAGCAGTCGGGACCCTAGCGGGGCTATCTACGAGCAGTACTTC. Its protein product is CASSRDPSGAIYEQYF.

V and J are TRBV11-2 and TRBJ1-2; TRBD1 aligns across 9 bases. The CDR3 contains 15 residues. Germline V gene data show CDR1 as SGHAT and CDR2 as FQNNGV. Losses at the gene ends were 1 base for V and 2 bases for J; bases not matched to a gene: 2. The CDR3 reads CASSLAQGANYGYTF. For the CDR3, the DNA is TGTGCCAGCAGCTTAGCACAGGGGGCAAACTATGGCTACACCTTC.

The chain has TRBV2 and TRBJ2-1; possibly TRBD2 for D (5 bases). The germline CDR1 and CDR2 sequences are SNHLY and FYNNEI. V was clipped by 6 bases and J by 7 bases, with 7 bases between them. The CDR3 length is 11 residues. CDR3 in amino acids: CASSEGNEQFF. The CDR3 nucleotides read TGTGCCAGCAGCGAGGGAAATGAGCAGTTCTTC.

V gene TRBV18 combines with J gene TRBJ1-3, with 8 bases identical to TRBD1. Germline V gene data show CDR1 as KGHSH and CDR2 as LQKENI. The CDR3 spans 15 residues. Trimming cost V 6 bases and J 4 bases; bases outside gene matches: 8. CDR3 sequence (DNA): TGTGCCAGCTCGCGAGACAGGGGTTCAGGAAACACCATATATTTT. This codes for CASSRDRGSGNTIYF.

The chain has TRBV6-5 and TRBJ1-2, with D uncertain. V lost 8 bases, J lost 5 bases, and 15 bases lay in between. Germline V gene sequence: CDR1 MNHEY, CDR2 SVGAGI. CDR3 length: 13 amino acids. CDR3 sequence reads: CASGHRNAYGYTF. The CDR3, as DNA: TGTGCCAGCGGGCACAGAAACGCGTATGGCTACACCTTC.

The rearrangement links TRBV7-9 to TRBJ1-5; 9 bases fit TRBD1. The CDR3 is 14 amino acids. The V gene's germline CDR1 is SEHNR and CDR2 FQNEAQ (reference sequence). The V segment lost 3 bases and the J segment 4 bases; nucleotides outside the gene matches: 1. The DNA for the CDR3 is TGTGCCAGCAGCTTGGGACAGGGAAATCAGCCCCAGCATTTT. As protein: CASSLGQGNQPQHF.

The rearrangement joins TRBV4-3 to TRBJ1-2; D possibly corresponds to TRBD1 (5 bases). Trimming stripped 0 bases from V and 5 bases from J, with 16 bases between. Germline V CDR1 and CDR2: LGHNA, YSLEER. This CDR3 region has 16 residues. This CDR3 reads CASSQEAVGKGYGYTF. CDR3 sequence (DNA): TGCGCCAGCAGCCAAGAAGCAGTGGGGAAGGGGTATGGCTACACCTTC.

V gene TRBV19 combines with J gene TRBJ2-7; 8 bases line up with TRBD2. The germline V gene has CDR1 LNHDA and CDR2 SQIVND (reference sequence). The V and J ends lost 2 bases and 2 bases, in that order; junction bases with no gene match: 2. The CDR3 is 14 amino acids. The CDR3 reads CASSITGGAYEQYF. In DNA form, the CDR3 reads TGTGCCAGTAGTATAACCGGGGGGGCCTACGAGCAGTACTTC.

To note about this clone: This specimen includes other DNA sequences encoding the same CDR3. The chain employs TRBV29-1 and TRBJ2-1; 16 bases fit TRBD2. The junction had 3 bases not matched to a gene; V was cut back by 3 bases and J by 10 bases. Germline CDR1 and CDR2: SQVTM and ANQGSEA. The CDR3 contains 14 residues. The CDR3 coding sequence is TGCAGCGTTGAGCCGGGACTAGCGGGAGGGGAGCAGTTCTTC. It encodes CSVEPGLAGGEQFF.

The V call is TRBV10-2, the J call TRBJ1-6, with D perhaps matching TRBD1 (6 bases). Trimming pared 6 bases from V and 0 bases from J, leaving 12 bases between. The CDR3 totals 16 residues. Germline loops: CDR1 WSHSY, CDR2 SAAADI. As DNA, the CDR3 is TGCGCCAGCAGCAACAGGGTGCCCTCCTATAATTCACCCCTCCACTTT. Translating gives CASSNRVPSYNSPLHF.

In DNA, the CDR3 is TGTGCCAGCAGTTTCGGGACAGGGAACGAGCAGTACTTC. Amino acid sequence: CASSFGTGNEQYF. The chain joins TRBV28 to TRBJ2-7; 9 positions agree with TRBD1. The germline V gene encodes CDR1 MDHEN and CDR2 SYDVKM. V lost 3 bases to trimming and J lost 5 bases; unmatched junction nucleotides: 2. The CDR3 loop spans 13 amino acids.

This chain connects TRBV4-1 to TRBJ1-1; 11 bases agree with TRBD1. Germline-derived CDR1 and CDR2 are MGHRA and YSYEKL. The J segment lost 1 base and the V segment lost 4 bases, leaving 11 bases of the junction unmatched. The CDR3 runs 18 residues. The CDR3 protein is CASSLFGGQGVSNTEAFF. The CDR3 region has the DNA TGCGCCAGCAGCCTCTTCGGGGGACAGGGGGTTTCGAACACTGAAGCTTTCTTT.

V and J are TRBV2 and TRBJ2-2; D perhaps matches TRBD2 (5 bases). Germline V gene sequence: CDR1 SNHLY, CDR2 FYNNEI. The CDR3 consists of 21 residues. V shed 0 bases and J shed 1 base, with 24 bases lying between them. CDR3 sequence (DNA): TGTGCCAGCAGTGAAGCGCTTAACGAAATTAAAGACGGGAAGAACACCGGGGAGCTGTTTTTT. This encodes CASSEALNEIKDGKNTGELFF.

V usage is TRBV7-2 and J usage is TRBJ1-6; D possibly corresponds to TRBD1 (5 bases). This CDR3 contains 15 residues. The germline gives CDR1 SGHTA, CDR2 FQGNSA. V was trimmed by 5 bases and J by 9 bases, leaving 17 bases between them. The chain's CDR3 is CASSTYQGTGSPLHF. In nucleotides, the CDR3 is TGTGCCAGCAGCACGTACCAGGGTACCGGTTCACCCCTCCACTTT.

The rearrangement links TRBV27 to TRBJ2-7; D uncertain. Germline-derived CDR1 and CDR2 are MNHEY and SMNVEV (reference sequence). The CDR3 extends over 18 amino acids. V was clipped by 3 bases and J by 1 base, with 22 bases between them. The CDR3 DNA sequence: TGTGCCAGCAGTTTGAGAAGGTACGGCCTCGCGGAATCCTACGAGCAGTACTTC. It specifies CASSLRRYGLAESYEQYF.